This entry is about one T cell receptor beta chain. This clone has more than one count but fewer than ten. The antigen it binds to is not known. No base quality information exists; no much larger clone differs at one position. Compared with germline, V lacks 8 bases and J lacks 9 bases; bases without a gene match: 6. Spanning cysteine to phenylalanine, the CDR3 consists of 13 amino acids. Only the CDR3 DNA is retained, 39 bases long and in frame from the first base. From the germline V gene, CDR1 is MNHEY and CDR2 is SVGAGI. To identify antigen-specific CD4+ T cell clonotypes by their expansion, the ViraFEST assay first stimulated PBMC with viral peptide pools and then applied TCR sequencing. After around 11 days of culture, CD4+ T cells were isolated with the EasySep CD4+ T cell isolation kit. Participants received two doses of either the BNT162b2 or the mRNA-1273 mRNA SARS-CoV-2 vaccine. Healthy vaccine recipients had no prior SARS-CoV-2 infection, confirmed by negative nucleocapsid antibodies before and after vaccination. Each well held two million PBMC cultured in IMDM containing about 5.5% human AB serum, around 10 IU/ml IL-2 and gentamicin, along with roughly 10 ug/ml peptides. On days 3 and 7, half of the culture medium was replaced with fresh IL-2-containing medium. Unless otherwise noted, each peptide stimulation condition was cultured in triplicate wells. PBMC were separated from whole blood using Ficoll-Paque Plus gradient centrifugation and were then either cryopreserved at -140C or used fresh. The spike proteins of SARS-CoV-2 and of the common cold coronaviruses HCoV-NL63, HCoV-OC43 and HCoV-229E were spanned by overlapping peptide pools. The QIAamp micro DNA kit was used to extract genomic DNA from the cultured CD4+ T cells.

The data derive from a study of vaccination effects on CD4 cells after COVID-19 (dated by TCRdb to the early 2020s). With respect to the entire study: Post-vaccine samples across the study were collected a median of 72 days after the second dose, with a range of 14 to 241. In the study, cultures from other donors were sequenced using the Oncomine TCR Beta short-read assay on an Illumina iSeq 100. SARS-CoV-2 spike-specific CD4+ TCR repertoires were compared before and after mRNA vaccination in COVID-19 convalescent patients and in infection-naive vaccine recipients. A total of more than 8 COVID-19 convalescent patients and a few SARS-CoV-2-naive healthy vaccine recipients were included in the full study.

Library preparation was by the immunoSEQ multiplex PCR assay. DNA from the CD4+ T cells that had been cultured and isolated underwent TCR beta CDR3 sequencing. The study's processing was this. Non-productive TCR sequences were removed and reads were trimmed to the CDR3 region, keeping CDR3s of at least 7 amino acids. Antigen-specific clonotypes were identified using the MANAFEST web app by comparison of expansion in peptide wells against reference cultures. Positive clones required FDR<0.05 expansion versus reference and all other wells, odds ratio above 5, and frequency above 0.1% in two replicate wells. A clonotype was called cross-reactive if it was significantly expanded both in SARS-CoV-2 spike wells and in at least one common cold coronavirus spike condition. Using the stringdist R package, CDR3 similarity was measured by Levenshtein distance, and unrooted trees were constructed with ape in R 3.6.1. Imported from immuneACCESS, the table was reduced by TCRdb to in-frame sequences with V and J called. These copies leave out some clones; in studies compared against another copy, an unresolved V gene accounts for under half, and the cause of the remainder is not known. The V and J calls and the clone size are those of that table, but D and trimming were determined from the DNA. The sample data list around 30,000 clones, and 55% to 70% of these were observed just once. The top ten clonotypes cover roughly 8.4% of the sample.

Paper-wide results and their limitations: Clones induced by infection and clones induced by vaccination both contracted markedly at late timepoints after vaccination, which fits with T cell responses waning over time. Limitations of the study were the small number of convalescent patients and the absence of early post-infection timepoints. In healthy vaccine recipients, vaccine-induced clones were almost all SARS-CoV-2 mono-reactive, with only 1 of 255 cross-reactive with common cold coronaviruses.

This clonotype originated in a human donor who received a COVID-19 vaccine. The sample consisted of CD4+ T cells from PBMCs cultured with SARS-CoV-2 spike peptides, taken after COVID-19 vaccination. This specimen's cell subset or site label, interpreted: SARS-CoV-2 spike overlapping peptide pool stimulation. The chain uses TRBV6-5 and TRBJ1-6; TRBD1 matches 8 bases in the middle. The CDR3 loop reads CASHDRGGSPLHF. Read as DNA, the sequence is TGTGCCAGCCATGACAGGGGAGGTTCACCCCTCCACTTT.